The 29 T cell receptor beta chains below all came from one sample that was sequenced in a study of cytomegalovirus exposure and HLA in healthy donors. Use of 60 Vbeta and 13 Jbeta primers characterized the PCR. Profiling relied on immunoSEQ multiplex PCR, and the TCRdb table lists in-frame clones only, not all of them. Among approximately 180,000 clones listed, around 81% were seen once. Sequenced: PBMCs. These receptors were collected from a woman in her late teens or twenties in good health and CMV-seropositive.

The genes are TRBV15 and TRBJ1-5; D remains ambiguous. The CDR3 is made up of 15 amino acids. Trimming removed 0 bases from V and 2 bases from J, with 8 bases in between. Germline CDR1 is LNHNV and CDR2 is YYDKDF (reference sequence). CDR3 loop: CATSRDRLGNQPQHF. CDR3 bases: TGTGCCACCAGCAGAGATCGTCTCGGCAATCAGCCCCAGCATTTT.

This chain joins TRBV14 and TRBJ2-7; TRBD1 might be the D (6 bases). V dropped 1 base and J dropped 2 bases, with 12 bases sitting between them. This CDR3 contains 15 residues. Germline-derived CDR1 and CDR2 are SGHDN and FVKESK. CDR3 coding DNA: TGTGCCAGCAGCCAAGGATACAGGACAGCCTACGAGCAGTACTTC. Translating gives CASSQGYRTAYEQYF.

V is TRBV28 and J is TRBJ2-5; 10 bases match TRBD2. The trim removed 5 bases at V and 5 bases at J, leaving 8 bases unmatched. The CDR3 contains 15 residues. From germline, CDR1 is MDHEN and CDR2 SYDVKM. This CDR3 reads CASSSLAGVLETQYF. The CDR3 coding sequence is TGTGCCAGCAGTAGTCTAGCGGGGGTGCTTGAGACCCAGTACTTC.

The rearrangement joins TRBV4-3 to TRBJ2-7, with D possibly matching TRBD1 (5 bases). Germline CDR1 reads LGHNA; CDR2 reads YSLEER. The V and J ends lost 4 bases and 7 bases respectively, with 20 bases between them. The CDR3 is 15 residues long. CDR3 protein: CASSPTVSARGEQYF. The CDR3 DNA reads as TGCGCCAGCAGCCCCACCGTAAGCGCTAGGGGAGAGCAGTACTTC.

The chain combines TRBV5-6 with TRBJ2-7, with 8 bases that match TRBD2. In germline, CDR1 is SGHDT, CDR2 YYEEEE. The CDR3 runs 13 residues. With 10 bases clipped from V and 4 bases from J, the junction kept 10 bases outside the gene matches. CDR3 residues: CAALLAEKYEQYF. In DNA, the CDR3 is TGTGCCGCCCTACTAGCGGAAAAATACGAGCAGTACTTC. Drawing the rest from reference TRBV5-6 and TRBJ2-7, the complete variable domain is DAGVTQSPTHLIKTRGQQVTLRCSPKSGHDTVSWYQQALGQGPQFIFQYYEEEERQRGNFPDRFSGHQFPNYSSELNVNALLLGDSALYLCAALLAEKYEQYFGPGTRLTVT.

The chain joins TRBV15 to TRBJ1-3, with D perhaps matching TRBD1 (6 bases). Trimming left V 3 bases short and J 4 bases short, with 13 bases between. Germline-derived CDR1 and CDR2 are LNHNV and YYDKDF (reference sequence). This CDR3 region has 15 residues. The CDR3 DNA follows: TGTGCCACCAGCAGGATACAGGGATTCGGAAACACCATATATTTT. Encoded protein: CATSRIQGFGNTIYF.

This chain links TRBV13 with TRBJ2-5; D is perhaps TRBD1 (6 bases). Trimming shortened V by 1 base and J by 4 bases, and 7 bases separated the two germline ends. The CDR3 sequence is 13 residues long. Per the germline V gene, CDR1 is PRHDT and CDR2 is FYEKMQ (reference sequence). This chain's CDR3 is CASSLEQGETQYF. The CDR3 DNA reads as TGTGCCAGCAGCTTAGAACAGGGAGAGACCCAGTACTTC.

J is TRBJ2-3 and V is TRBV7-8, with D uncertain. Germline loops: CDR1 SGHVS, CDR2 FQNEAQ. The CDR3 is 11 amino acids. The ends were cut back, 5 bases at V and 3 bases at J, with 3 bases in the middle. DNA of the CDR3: TGTGCCAGCAGCACTACAGATACGCAGTATTTT. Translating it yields CASSTTDTQYF.

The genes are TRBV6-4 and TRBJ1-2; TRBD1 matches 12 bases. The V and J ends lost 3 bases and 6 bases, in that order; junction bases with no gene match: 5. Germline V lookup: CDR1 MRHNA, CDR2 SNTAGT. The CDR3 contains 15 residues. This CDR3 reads CASSEGTGGADGYTF. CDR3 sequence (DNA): TGTGCCAGCAGTGAAGGGACAGGGGGCGCCGATGGCTACACCTTC.

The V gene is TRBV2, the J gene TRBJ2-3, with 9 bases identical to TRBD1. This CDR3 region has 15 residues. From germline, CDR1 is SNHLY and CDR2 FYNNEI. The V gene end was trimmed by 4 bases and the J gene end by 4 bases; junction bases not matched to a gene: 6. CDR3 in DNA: TGTGCCAGCAGTGTCAGGACAGGGGTGGCAGATACGCAGTATTTT. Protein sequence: CASSVRTGVADTQYF.

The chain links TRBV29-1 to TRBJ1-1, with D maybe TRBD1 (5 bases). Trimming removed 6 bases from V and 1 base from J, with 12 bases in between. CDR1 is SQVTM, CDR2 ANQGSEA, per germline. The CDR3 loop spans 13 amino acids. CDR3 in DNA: TGCAGCGTCCAAGGGGTCGCGAACACTGAAGCTTTCTTT. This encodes CSVQGVANTEAFF.

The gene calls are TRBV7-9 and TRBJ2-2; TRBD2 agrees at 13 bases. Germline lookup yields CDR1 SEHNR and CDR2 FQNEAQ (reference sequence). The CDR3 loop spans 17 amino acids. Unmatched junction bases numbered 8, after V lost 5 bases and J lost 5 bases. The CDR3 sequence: CASSPGWTSGGTGELFF. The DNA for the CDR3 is TGTGCCAGCAGCCCTGGGTGGACTAGCGGGGGAACCGGGGAGCTGTTTTTT.

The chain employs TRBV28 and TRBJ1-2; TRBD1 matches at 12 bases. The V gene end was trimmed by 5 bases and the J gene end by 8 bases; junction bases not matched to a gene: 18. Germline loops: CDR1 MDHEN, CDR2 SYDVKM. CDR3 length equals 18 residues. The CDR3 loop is CASSPVRARDRGLLGYTF. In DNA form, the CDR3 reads TGTGCCAGCAGTCCCGTAAGAGCGAGGGACAGGGGGCTCTTGGGCTACACCTTC.

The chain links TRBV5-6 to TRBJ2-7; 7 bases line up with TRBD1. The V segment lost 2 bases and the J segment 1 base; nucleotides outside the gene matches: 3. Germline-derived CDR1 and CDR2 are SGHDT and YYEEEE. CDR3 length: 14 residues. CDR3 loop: CASSFGTASYEQYF. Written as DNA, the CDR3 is TGTGCCAGCAGCTTTGGGACAGCTTCCTACGAGCAGTACTTC. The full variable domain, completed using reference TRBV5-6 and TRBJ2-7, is DAGVTQSPTHLIKTRGQQVTLRCSPKSGHDTVSWYQQALGQGPQFIFQYYEEEERQRGNFPDRFSGHQFPNYSSELNVNALLLGDSALYLCASSFGTASYEQYFGPGTRLTVT.

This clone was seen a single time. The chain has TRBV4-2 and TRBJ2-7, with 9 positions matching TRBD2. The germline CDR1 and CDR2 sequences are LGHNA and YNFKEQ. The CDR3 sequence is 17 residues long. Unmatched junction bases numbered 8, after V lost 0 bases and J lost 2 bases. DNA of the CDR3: TGTGCCAGCAGCCAAGATCACGATTCTAGCGGGGCCTACGAGCAGTACTTC. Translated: CASSQDHDSSGAYEQYF.

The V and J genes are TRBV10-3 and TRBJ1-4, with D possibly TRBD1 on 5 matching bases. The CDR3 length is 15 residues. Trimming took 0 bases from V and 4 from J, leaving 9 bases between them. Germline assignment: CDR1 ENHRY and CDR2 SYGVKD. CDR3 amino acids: CAISESPDSNEKLFF. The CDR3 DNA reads TGTGCCATCAGTGAGTCGCCCGACAGTAATGAAAAACTGTTTTTT.

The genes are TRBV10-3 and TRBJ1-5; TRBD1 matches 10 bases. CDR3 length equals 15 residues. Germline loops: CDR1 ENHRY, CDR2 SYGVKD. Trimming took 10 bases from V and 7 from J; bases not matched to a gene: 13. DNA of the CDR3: TGTGCCACCGCACGCCCAGGACAGGGGGGCCAGCCCCAGCATTTT. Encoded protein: CATARPGQGGQPQHF.

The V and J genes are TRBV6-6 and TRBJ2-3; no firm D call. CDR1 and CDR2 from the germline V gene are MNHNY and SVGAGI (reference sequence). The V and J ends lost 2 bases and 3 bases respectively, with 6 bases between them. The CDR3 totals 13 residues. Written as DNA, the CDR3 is TGTGCCAGCAGTTACGCCGGTACAGATACGCAGTATTTT. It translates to CASSYAGTDTQYF.

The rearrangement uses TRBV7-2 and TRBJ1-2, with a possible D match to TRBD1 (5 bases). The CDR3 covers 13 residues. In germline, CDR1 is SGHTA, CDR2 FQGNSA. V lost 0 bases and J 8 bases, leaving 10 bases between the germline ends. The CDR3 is CASSLAGEQGYTF. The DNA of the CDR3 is TGTGCCAGCAGCTTAGCAGGGGAACAAGGCTACACCTTC.

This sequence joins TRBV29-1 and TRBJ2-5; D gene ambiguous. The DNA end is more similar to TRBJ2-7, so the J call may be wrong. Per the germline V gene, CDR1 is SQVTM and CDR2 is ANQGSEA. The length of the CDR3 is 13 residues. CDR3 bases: TGCAGCGTTGAGGTACGGTGGTCCAACGAGCAGTACTTC. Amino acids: CSVEVRWSNEQYF.

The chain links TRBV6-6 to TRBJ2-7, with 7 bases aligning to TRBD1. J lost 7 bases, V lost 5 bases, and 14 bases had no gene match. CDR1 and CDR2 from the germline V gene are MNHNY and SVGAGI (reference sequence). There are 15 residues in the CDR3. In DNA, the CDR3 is TGTGCCAGCAGTAGTTGGACAGGCAGATCGGGGGAGCAGTACTTC. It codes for CASSSWTGRSGEQYF.

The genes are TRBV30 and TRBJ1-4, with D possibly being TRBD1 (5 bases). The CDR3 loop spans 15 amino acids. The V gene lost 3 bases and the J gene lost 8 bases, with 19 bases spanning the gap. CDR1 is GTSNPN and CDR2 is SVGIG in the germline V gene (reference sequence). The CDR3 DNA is TGTGCCTGGAGCATCGGGGGGTTGGAGGGGGAAAAACTGTTTTTT. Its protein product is CAWSIGGLEGEKLFF.

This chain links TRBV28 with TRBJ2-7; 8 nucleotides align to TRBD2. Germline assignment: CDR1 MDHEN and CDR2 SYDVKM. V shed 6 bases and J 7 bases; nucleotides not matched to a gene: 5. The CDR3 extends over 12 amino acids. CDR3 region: CASRILAGEQYF. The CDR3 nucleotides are TGTGCCAGCAGAATCTTAGCGGGGGAGCAGTACTTC.

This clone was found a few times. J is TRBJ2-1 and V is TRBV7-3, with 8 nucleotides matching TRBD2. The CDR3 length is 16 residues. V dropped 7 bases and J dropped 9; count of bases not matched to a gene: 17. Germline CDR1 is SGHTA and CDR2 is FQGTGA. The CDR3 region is CASIPIGGGSYIEQFF. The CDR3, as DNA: TGTGCCAGCATCCCTATCGGGGGGGGATCCTATATTGAGCAGTTCTTC.

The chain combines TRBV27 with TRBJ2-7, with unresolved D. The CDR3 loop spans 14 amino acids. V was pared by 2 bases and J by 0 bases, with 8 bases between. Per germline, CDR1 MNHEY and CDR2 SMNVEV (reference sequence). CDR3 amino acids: CASSLMASSYEQYF. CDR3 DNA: TGTGCCAGCAGTTTAATGGCCAGCTCCTACGAGCAGTACTTC.

The CDR3 DNA reads as TGTGCCAGCAGCCCGGGGACAGGGGCGAGTTCACCCCTCCACTTT. As protein: CASSPGTGASSPLHF. This chain links TRBV7-9 with TRBJ1-6, with 10 bases matching TRBD1. J gave up 9 bases and V 5 bases, and 7 bases lay outside the gene matches. The CDR3 is made up of 15 amino acids. CDR1 SEHNR and CDR2 FQNEAQ come from the germline V gene (reference sequence).

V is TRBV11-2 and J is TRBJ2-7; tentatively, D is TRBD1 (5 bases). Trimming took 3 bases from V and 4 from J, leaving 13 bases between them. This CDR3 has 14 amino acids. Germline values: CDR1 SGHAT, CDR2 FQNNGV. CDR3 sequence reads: CASSFRAGFYEQYF. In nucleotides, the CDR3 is TGTGCCAGCAGCTTCAGGGCTGGGTTTTACGAGCAGTACTTC.

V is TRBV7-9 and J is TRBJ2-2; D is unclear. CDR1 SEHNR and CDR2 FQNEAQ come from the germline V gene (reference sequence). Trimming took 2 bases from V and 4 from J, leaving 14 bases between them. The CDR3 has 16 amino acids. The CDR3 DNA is TGTGCCAGCAGCTTACCGACAACCCCACTCACCGGGGAGCTGTTTTTT. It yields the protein CASSLPTTPLTGELFF.

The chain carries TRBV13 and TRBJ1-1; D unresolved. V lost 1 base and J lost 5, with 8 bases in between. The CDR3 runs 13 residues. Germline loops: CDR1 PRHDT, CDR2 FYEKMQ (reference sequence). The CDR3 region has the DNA TGTGCCAGCAGCTTAGTATTGAGAACTGAAGCTTTCTTT. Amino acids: CASSLVLRTEAFF.